The 26 T cell receptor beta chains presented below share a single source sample, sequenced in a study of T cell repertoires in cytomegalovirus infection. The antigens of these receptors remain unknown. Each CDR3 protein gets one entry after TCRdb re-called the reads with MiXCR. The sample lists approximately 910,000 distinct CDR3 sequences, 30% to 40% occurring once. Source: cultured CD8+ T cells from PBMCs, taken from culture after CMV antigen stimulation. These TCRs come from a human donor in good health (CMV status not recorded). Some clones in this sample may be carry-over from other donors' samples.

About this clonotype: A much larger clone differs from this one at a single base, so this may be a read error. This chain links TRBV6-1 with TRBJ1-1; D may be TRBD1 (5 bases). Germline values: CDR1 MNHNS, CDR2 SASEGT. Trimming removed 1 base at V and 7 bases at J, with 13 bases between. This CDR3 spans 14 amino acids. Here the CDR3 reads CASSEGPGEYEAFF. The CDR3 DNA reads as TGTGCCAGCAGTGAAGGCCCGGGGGAATATGAAGCTTTCTTT.

This chain links TRBV4-3 with TRBJ1-1, with D possibly matching TRBD1 (6 bases). Germline assignment: CDR1 LGHNA and CDR2 YSLEER. V was pared by 1 base and J by 8 bases, with 14 bases between. The CDR3 runs to 14 residues. In nucleotides, the CDR3 is TGCGCCAGCAGCCAAGTCCGGGACAAGAGAGAAGCTTTCTTT. It yields the protein CASSQVRDKREAFF.

This clonotype appeared many times. This chain connects TRBV7-6 to TRBJ2-1; 8 bases map to TRBD1. The germline V gene encodes CDR1 SGHVS and CDR2 FNYEAQ. V shed 5 bases, J shed 4 bases, and the junction held 16 bases outside the gene matches. The CDR3 is 18 residues long. The CDR3 loop is CASSASTFRQGKYNEQFF. The DNA of the CDR3 is TGTGCCAGCAGCGCATCGACCTTCCGACAGGGGAAGTACAATGAGCAGTTCTTC.

This chain links TRBV12-3 or TRBV12-4 with TRBJ1-4, with TRBD1 as a possible D gene (5 bases). This CDR3 has 12 amino acids. The V end was cut by 6 bases, the J end by 12 bases, with 14 bases between. CDR3 region: CASSSGTAELFF. CDR3 DNA: TGTGCCAGCAGCTCAGGGACTGCTGAACTGTTTTTT.

The chain carries TRBV7-6 and TRBJ2-5; D uncertain. This CDR3 has 13 amino acids. Germline CDR1 reads SGHVS; CDR2 reads FNYEAQ. The V gene lost 1 base and the J gene lost 5 bases, with 8 bases spanning the gap. This CDR3 reads CASSLDVRETQYF. The CDR3 DNA reads as TGTGCCAGCAGCTTAGATGTCAGGGAGACCCAGTACTTC. The entire variable domain, with the rest obtained from reference TRBV7-6 and TRBJ2-5, is as follows: GAGVSQSPRYKVTKRGQDVALRCDPISGHVSLYWYRQALGQGPEFLTYFNYEAQQDKSGLPNDRFSAERPEGSISTLTIQRTEQRDSAMYRCASSLDVRETQYFGPGTRLLVL.

In this sample, this clonotype turned up a few times. CDR3 DNA: TGCGCCAGCAGCTCAGAGGACAGGTCGAGTCTGGTGAATGAGCAGTTCTTC. It translates to CASSSEDRSSLVNEQFF. The V call is TRBV5-1, the J call TRBJ2-1; 7 positions agree with TRBD1. CDR3 length: 17 residues. V dropped 3 bases and J dropped 7; count of bases not matched to a gene: 16. CDR1 and CDR2 from the germline V gene are SGHRS and YFSETQ.

The chain employs TRBV7-9 and TRBJ2-1; no clear D. V was pared by 0 bases and J by 12 bases, with 9 bases between. Per the germline V gene, CDR1 is SEHNR and CDR2 is FQNEAQ (reference sequence). This CDR3 has 12 residues. CDR3 protein: CASSLARMGQFF. In DNA form, the CDR3 reads TGTGCCAGCAGCTTAGCCCGGATGGGGCAGTTCTTC.

This clonotype has just one count. The chain employs TRBV19 and TRBJ2-1, with 12 nucleotides matching TRBD2. Trimming at V came to 2 bases and at J to 7 bases, leaving 3 bases not matched to a gene. The CDR3 totals 15 residues. The germline CDR1 and CDR2 sequences are LNHDA and SQIVND (reference sequence). In DNA form, the CDR3 reads TGTGCCAGTAGTATACTAGCGGGGGGGCATAATGAGCAGTTCTTC. Protein: CASSILAGGHNEQFF.

The sample holds one count of this clonotype. Being one base from a much bigger clone, this may be a read error. The rearrangement joins TRBV6-5 to TRBJ2-2; 14 bases fit TRBD2. Germline CDR1 is MNHEY and CDR2 is SVGAGI. CDR3 size: 14 residues. Germline trimming cut 6 bases from V and 6 bases from J; bases unmatched to any gene: 0. The CDR3 DNA reads TGTGCCAGCAGGACTAGCGGGGGGGCCGGGGAGCTGTTTTTT. It specifies CASRTSGGAGELFF.

V is TRBV12-3 or TRBV12-4 and J is TRBJ1-6, with unresolved D. CDR3 size: 19 residues. The V and J ends lost 1 base and 3 bases respectively, with 19 bases between them. This CDR3 reads CASSLVGLTEGLYNSPLHF. CDR3 DNA: TGTGCCAGCAGTTTAGTTGGGCTCACCGAGGGCCTCTATAATTCACCCCTCCACTTT.

This clonotype has only a few counts. The chain is built from TRBV12-3 or TRBV12-4 and TRBJ1-5, with 11 bases aligning to TRBD1. This CDR3 comprises 18 residues. V trimming: 3 bases; J trimming: 0 bases; junction bases outside the gene matches: 7. The CDR3 loop reads CASSFGTGGLYSNQPQHF. For the CDR3, the DNA is TGTGCCAGCAGTTTTGGGACAGGGGGTCTGTATAGCAATCAGCCCCAGCATTTT.

This clonotype was detected only a few times. This sequence joins TRBV7-9 and TRBJ2-1; 15 bases agree with TRBD2. J lost 5 bases, V lost 4 bases, and 12 bases had no gene match. The CDR3 loop spans 19 amino acids. Looked up from germline, CDR1 is SEHNR and CDR2 is FQNEAQ (reference sequence). CDR3 sequence reads: CASSSRGLAGGPRHNEQFF. Here the CDR3 DNA reads TGTGCCAGCAGCTCCCGGGGACTAGCGGGGGGCCCTCGCCACAATGAGCAGTTCTTC.

This clonotype was seen more than once but under ten times. The V call is TRBV12-3 or TRBV12-4, the J call TRBJ1-6; D unclear. Between the trimmed V and J ends, which lost 5 bases and 3 bases, there was a span of 11 bases. The CDR3 covers 15 residues. The CDR3 reads CASSETEYYNSPLHF. The CDR3 bases are TGTGCCAGCAGTGAGACGGAATACTATAATTCACCCCTCCACTTT.

This clonotype was counted between two and nine times. The V call is TRBV4-1, the J call TRBJ2-3, with TRBD1 matching over 7 bases. From germline, CDR1 is MGHRA and CDR2 YSYEKL. The CDR3 extends over 16 amino acids. The junction had 3 bases not matched to a gene; V was cut back by 0 bases and J by 0 bases. The CDR3 sequence: CASSQDTGASTDTQYF. In DNA form, the CDR3 reads TGCGCCAGCAGCCAAGATACAGGGGCTAGCACAGATACGCAGTATTTT.

The sample holds many counts of this clonotype. V gene TRBV12-3 or TRBV12-4 combines with J gene TRBJ1-2, with D unresolved. There are 14 residues in the CDR3. V gave up 5 bases and J gave up 3 bases, with 13 bases separating them. Written as DNA, the CDR3 is TGTGCCAGCAGTCAACTGCGGTCAGACTATGGCTACACCTTC. Amino acids: CASSQLRSDYGYTF.

This chain uses TRBV10-1 with TRBJ2-7; D might be TRBD1 or TRBD2, each matching 5 bases. Germline lookup yields CDR1 WNHNN and CDR2 SYGVQD (reference sequence). Trimming left V 8 bases short and J 3 bases short, with 14 bases between. CDR3 length: 13 amino acids. The CDR3, as DNA: TGCGCCAGCTCCGGGACGGGTCACTACGAGCAGTACTTC. It encodes CASSGTGHYEQYF.

Ten or more counts support this clonotype. The CDR3 sequence: CASSLGDRGPPYEQYF. The CDR3, as DNA: TGTGCCAGCAGCTTGGGCGACAGGGGACCTCCTTACGAGCAGTACTTC. The chain carries TRBV7-9 and TRBJ2-7; 8 positions agree with TRBD1. Germline V CDR1 and CDR2: SEHNR, FQNEAQ (reference sequence). V lost 3 bases and J lost 4; bases outside the gene matches: 11. This CDR3 comprises 16 residues.

The rearrangement joins TRBV27 to TRBJ2-7, with 7 positions matching TRBD2. The CDR3 totals 14 residues. Germline CDR1 MNHEY, CDR2 SMNVEV (reference sequence). V shed 2 bases, J shed 2 bases, and the junction held 3 bases outside the gene matches. Here the CDR3 DNA reads TGTGCCAGCAGTTTAGGAGCGGGACCCTACGAGCAGTACGTC. It encodes CASSLGAGPYEQYV.

There are a few counts of this clonotype. The chain combines TRBV11-3 with TRBJ2-5; TRBD2 is a possible D gene (5 bases). Germline V gives CDR1 SGHNT, CDR2 YENEEA. V lost 5 bases and J 7 bases, leaving 14 bases between the germline ends. This CDR3 is 13 amino acids long. This CDR3 reads CASSLSVAGTQYF. The CDR3 region has the DNA TGTGCCAGCAGCCTGTCCGTGGCGGGGACCCAGTACTTC.

This clonotype occurred a few times. This chain joins TRBV12-3 or TRBV12-4 and TRBJ2-7; 9 bases match TRBD2. V shed 5 bases, J shed 2 bases, and the junction held 7 bases outside the gene matches. The CDR3 loop spans 15 amino acids. The DNA of the CDR3 is TGTGCCAGCAGTCCATCCAGCGGGGGGACCTACGAGCAGTACTTC. This sequence encodes CASSPSSGGTYEQYF.

This clonotype has a count of ten or more. The V call is TRBV7-9, the J call TRBJ2-1; 9 bases match TRBD2. The CDR3 sequence is 13 residues long. J was trimmed by 5 bases and V by 11 bases; bases with no gene match: 7. The germline gives CDR1 SEHNR, CDR2 FQNEAQ (reference sequence). CDR3 DNA sequence: TGTGCCGCCGGTAGCGGGGGAAACAATGAGCAGTTCTTC. Translated: CAAGSGGNNEQFF.

This clonotype occurred many times. This chain uses TRBV10-3 with TRBJ2-1; perhaps TRBD1 as D (6 bases). The ends were cut back, 2 bases at V and 0 bases at J, with 8 bases in the middle. This CDR3 region has 15 residues. Germline CDR1 is ENHRY and CDR2 is SYGVKD. CDR3 region: CAISEAGDSYNEQFF. Written as DNA, the CDR3 is TGTGCCATCAGTGAGGCAGGGGACTCCTACAATGAGCAGTTCTTC.

The gene calls are TRBV7-2 and TRBJ2-1, with 12 nucleotides matching TRBD2. V gave up 7 bases and J gave up 4 bases; unmatched junction bases: 5. Germline V lookup: CDR1 SGHTA, CDR2 FQGNSA. This CDR3 contains 15 residues. The CDR3 protein is CASTILAGGYNEQFF. The DNA of the CDR3 is TGTGCCAGCACCATACTAGCGGGGGGATACAATGAGCAGTTCTTC.

V is TRBV27 and J is TRBJ2-7; 10 bases are a match to TRBD2. Germline V gene data show CDR1 as MNHEY and CDR2 as SMNVEV (reference sequence). This CDR3 region has 14 residues. Trimming at V came to 6 bases and at J to 4 bases, leaving 6 bases not matched to a gene. CDR3 sequence: CASRTSGVTYEQYV. In nucleotides, the CDR3 is TGTGCCAGCAGAACTAGCGGGGTAACTTACGAGCAGTACGTC.

DNA for the CDR3: TGTGCTAGTGGTTTCACCTTAGCGGGGGTTCTGGATGAGCAGTTCTTC. Protein: CASGFTLAGVLDEQFF. The J gene is TRBJ2-1, the V gene TRBV12-5, with 9 bases identical to TRBD2. After removal of 3 bases from V and 8 bases from J, the junction contained 11 bases not matched to a gene. The CDR3 is 16 amino acids. The germline gives CDR1 LGHNT, CDR2 FRNRAP.

This clonotype was picked up a small number of times. The rearrangement uses TRBV27 and TRBJ1-5, with D unclear. Trimming cost V 6 bases and J 5 bases, with 11 bases left between them. The CDR3 sequence is 13 residues long. Germline V gene lookup returns CDR1 MNHEY and CDR2 SMNVEV (reference sequence). DNA for the CDR3: TGTGCCAGCAGCCAATCGGGGTATCAGCCCCAGCATTTT. Amino acid sequence: CASSQSGYQPQHF.